This TCR beta chain was sequenced during a study of blood T cell repertoires in COVID-19. At the level of the study: Samples of COVID-19 (acute and convalescent) were obtained from the United States, Italy and Spain.

Germline V gene sequence: CDR1 MRHNA, CDR2 SNTAGT. After removal of 2 bases from V and 0 bases from J, the junction contained 3 bases not matched to a gene. The CDR3 is 16 amino acids. Assay used: immunoSEQ multiplex PCR; TCRdb lists only in-frame clones, some missing. The sample records roughly 200,000 clones, roughly 80% being singletons. The J gene is TRBJ2-3, the V gene TRBV6-4; 9 bases fit TRBD2. The receptor was derived from a man between 45 and 60 years old with active or convalescent COVID-19. Material: peripheral blood. CDR3 amino acids: CASSDGLAGSTDTQYF. The CDR3 DNA sequence: TGTGCCAGCAGTGACGGGCTAGCGGGGAGCACAGATACGCAGTATTTT.